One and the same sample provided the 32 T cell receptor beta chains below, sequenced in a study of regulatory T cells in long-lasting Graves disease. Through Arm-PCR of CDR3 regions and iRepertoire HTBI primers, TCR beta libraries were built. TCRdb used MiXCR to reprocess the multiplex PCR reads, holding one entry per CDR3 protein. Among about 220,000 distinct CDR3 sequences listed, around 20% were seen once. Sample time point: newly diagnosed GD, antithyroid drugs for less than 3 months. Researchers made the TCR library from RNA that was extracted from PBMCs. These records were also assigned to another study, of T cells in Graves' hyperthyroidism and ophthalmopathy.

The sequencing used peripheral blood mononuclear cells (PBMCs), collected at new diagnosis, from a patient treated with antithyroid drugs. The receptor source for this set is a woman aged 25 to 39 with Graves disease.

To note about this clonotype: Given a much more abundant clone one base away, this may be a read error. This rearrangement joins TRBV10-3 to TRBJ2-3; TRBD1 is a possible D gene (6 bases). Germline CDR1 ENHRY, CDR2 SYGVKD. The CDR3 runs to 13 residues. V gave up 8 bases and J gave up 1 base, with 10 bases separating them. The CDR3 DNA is TGTGCCATCGGGGGCGTCCGCACAGATACGCAGTATTTT. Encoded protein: CAIGGVRTDTQYF.

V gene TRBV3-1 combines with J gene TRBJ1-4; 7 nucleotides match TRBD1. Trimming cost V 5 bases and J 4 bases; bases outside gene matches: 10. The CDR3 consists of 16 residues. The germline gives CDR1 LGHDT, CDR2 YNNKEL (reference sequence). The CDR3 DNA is TGTGCCAGCAGCGCCAATTTCGGACAGGATAATGAAAAACTGTTTTTT. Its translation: CASSANFGQDNEKLFF.

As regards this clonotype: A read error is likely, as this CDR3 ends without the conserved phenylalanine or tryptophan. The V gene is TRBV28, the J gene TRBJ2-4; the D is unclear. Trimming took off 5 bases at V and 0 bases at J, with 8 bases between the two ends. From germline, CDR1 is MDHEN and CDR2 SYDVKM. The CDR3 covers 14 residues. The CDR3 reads CASSEALAKNIQYL. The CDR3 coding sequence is TGTGCCAGCAGTGAGGCTCTAGCCAAAAACATTCAGTACCTC.

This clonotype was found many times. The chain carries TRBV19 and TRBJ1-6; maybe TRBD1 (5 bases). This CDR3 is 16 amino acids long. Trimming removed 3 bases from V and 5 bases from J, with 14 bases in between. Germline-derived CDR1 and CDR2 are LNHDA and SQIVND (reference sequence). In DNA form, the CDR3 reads TGTGCCAGTAGTATGAGGACAAGCTTAAATAATTCACCCCTCCACTTT. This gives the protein CASSMRTSLNNSPLHF.

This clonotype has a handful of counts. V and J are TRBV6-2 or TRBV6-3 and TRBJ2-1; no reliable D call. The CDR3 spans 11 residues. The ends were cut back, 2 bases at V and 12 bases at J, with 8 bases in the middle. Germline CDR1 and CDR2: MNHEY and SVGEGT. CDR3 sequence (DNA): TGTGCCAGCAGTTACGGCCCAGGGCAGTTCTTC. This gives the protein CASSYGPGQFF.

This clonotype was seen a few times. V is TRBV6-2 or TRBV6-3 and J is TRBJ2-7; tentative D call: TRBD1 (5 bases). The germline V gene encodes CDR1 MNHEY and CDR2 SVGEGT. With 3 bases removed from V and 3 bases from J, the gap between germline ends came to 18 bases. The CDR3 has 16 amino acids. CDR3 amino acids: CASSYGAAVGYYEQYF. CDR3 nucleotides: TGTGCCAGCAGTTATGGGGCTGCCGTGGGGTACTACGAGCAGTACTTC.

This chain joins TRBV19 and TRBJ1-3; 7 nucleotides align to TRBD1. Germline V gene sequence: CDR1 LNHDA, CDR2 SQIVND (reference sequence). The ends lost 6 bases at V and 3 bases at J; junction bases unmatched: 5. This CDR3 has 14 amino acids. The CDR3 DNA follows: TGTGCCAGTAGGTCCAGGGGGAGTGGAAACACCATATATTTT. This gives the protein CASRSRGSGNTIYF.

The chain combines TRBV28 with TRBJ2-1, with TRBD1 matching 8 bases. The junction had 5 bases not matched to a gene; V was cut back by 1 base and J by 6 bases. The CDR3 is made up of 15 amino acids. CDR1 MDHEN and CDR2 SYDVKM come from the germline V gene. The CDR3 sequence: CASSLLTGGSNEQFF. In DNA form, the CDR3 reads TGTGCCAGCAGTTTATTAACAGGGGGAAGCAATGAGCAGTTCTTC.

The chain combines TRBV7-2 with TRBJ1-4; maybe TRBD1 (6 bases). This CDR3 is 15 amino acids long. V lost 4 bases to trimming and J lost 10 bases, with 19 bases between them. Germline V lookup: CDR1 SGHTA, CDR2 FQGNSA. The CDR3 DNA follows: TGTGCCAGCAGCTCCCGGACGCCCGAAGGGGGAAAACTGTTTTTT. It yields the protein CASSSRTPEGGKLFF.

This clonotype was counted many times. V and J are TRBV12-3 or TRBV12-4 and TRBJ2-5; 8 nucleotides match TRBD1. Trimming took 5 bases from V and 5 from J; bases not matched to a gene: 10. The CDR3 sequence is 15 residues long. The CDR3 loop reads CASSPGTGFPETQYF. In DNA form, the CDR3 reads TGTGCCAGCAGTCCCGGGACAGGTTTCCCCGAGACCCAGTACTTC.

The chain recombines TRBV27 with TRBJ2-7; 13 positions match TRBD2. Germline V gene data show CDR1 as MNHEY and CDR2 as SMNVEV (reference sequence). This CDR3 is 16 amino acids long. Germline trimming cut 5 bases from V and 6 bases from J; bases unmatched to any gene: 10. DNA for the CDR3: TGTGCCAGCAGTGCACACCTGGGACTAGCGGGAACCGAGCAGTACTTC. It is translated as CASSAHLGLAGTEQYF.

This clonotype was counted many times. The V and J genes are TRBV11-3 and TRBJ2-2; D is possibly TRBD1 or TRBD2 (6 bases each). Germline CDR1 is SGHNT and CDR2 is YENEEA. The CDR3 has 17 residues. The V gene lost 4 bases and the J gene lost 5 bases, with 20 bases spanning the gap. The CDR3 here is CASSSPGAGFETGELFF. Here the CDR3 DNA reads TGTGCCAGCAGCTCCCCGGGGGCGGGGTTCGAGACCGGGGAGCTGTTTTTT. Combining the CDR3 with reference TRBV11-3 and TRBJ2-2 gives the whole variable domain EAGVVQSPRYKIIEKKQPVAFWCNPISGHNTLYWYLQNLGQGPELLIRYENEEAVDDSQLPKDRFSAERLKGVDSTLKIQPAELGDSAVYLCASSSPGAGFETGELFFGEGSRLTVL.

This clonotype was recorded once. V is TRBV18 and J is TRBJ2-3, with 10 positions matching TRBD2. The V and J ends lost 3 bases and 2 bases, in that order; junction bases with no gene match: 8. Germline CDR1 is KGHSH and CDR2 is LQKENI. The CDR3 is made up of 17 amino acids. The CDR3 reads CASSPTRTSGYTDTQYF. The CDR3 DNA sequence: TGTGCCAGCTCACCCACCCGGACTAGCGGATACACAGATACGCAGTATTTT. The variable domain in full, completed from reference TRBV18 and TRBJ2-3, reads NAGVMQNPRHLVRRRGQEARLRCSPMKGHSHVYWYRQLPEEGLKFMVYLQKENIIDESGMPKERFSAEFPKEGPSILRIQQVVRGDSAAYFCASSPTRTSGYTDTQYFGPGTRLTVL.

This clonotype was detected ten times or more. CDR3 protein: CASSLDAITDEQFF. CDR3 DNA sequence: TGTGCCAGCAGCTTAGACGCTATCACGGATGAGCAGTTCTTC. The chain recombines TRBV11-3 with TRBJ2-1; no reliable D call. The length of the CDR3 is 14 residues. The V and J ends lost 0 bases and 8 bases respectively, with 11 bases between them. Per the germline V gene, CDR1 is SGHNT and CDR2 is YENEEA. The full variable domain, completed using reference TRBV11-3 and TRBJ2-1, is EAGVVQSPRYKIIEKKQPVAFWCNPISGHNTLYWYLQNLGQGPELLIRYENEEAVDDSQLPKDRFSAERLKGVDSTLKIQPAELGDSAVYLCASSLDAITDEQFFGPGTRLTVL.

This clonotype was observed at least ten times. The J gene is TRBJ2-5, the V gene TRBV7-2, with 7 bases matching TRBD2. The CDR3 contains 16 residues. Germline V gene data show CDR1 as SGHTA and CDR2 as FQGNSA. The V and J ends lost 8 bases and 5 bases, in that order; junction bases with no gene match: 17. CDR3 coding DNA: TGTGCCAGCCGCCACCCCCCGGGACGGGGGGTTGAGACCCAGTACTTC. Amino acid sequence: CASRHPPGRGVETQYF.

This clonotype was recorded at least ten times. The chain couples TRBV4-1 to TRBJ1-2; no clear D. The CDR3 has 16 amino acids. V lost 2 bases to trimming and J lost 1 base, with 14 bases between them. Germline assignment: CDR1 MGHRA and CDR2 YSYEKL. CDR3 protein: CASSQTFRRSNYGYTF. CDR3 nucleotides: TGCGCCAGCAGCCAAACTTTTCGACGGAGTAACTATGGCTACACCTTC.

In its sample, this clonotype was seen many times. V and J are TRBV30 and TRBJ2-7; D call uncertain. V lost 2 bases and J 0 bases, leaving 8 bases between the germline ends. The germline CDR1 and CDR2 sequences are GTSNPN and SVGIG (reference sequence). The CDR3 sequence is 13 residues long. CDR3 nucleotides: TGTGCCTGGAGTATAACAGACTCCTACGAGCAGTACTTC. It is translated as CAWSITDSYEQYF.

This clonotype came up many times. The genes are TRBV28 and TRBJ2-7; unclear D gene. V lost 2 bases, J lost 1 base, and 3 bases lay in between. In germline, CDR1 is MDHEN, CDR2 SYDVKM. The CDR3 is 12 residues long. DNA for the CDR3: TGTGCCAGCAGTTTACGGTCCTACGAGCAGTACTTC. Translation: CASSLRSYEQYF.

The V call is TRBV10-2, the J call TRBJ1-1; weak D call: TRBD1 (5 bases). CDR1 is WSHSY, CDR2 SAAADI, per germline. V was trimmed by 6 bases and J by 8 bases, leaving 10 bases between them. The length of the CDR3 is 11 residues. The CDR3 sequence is CASSPGPEAFF. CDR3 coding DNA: TGCGCCAGCAGCCCGGGGCCGGAAGCTTTCTTT.

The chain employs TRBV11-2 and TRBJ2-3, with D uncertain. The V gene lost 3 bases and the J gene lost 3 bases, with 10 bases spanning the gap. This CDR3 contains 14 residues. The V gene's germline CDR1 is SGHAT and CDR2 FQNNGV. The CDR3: CASSFESRTDTQYF. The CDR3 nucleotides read TGTGCCAGCAGCTTTGAGAGTAGGACAGATACGCAGTATTTT.

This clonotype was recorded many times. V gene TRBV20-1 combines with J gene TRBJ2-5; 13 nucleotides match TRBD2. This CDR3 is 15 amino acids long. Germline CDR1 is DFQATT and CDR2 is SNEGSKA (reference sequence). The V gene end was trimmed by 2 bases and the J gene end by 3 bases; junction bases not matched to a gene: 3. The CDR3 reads CSARTSGGGKETQYF. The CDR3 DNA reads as TGCAGTGCTAGAACTAGCGGGGGGGGCAAAGAGACCCAGTACTTC.

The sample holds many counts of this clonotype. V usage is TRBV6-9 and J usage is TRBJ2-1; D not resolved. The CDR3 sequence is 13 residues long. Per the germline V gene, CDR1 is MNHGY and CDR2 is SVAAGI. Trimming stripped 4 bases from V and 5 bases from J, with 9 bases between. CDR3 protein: CASSSLADNEQFF. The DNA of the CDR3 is TGTGCCAGCAGTTCCCTCGCGGACAATGAGCAGTTCTTC.

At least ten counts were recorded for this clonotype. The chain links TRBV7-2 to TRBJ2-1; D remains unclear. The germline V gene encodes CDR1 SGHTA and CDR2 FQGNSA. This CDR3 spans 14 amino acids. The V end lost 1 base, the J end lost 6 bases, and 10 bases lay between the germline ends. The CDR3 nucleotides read TGTGCCAGCAGCTTAGTGGCCCGAACCAATGAGCAGTTCTTC. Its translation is CASSLVARTNEQFF.

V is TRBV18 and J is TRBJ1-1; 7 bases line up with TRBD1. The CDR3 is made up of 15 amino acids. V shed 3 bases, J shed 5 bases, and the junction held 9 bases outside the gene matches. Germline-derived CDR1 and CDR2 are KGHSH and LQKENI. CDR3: CASSPGQLVLTEAFF. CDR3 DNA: TGTGCCAGCTCACCGGGACAGCTGGTTTTGACTGAAGCTTTCTTT.

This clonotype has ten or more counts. CDR3 DNA: TGCAGTGCTTCCGACAGGAATCAGCCCCAGCATTTT. Amino acids: CSASDRNQPQHF. The V gene is TRBV20-1, the J gene TRBJ1-5; D is perhaps TRBD1 (6 bases). CDR3 length: 12 amino acids. Looked up from germline, CDR1 is DFQATT and CDR2 is SNEGSKA (reference sequence). Between the trimmed V and J ends, which lost 5 bases and 4 bases, there was a span of 9 bases.

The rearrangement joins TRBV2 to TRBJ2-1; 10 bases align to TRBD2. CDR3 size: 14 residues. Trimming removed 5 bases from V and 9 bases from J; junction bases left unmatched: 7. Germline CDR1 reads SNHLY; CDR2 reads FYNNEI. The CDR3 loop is CASSSGTSEGEQFF. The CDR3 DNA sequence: TGTGCCAGCAGTTCCGGGACTAGCGAGGGTGAGCAGTTCTTC.

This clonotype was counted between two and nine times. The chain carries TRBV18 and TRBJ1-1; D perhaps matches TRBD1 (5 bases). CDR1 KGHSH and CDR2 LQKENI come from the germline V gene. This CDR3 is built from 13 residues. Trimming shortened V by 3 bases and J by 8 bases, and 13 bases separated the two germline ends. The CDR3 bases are TGTGCCAGCTCACCTATCAGGGAAATGGAAGCTTTCTTT. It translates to CASSPIREMEAFF.

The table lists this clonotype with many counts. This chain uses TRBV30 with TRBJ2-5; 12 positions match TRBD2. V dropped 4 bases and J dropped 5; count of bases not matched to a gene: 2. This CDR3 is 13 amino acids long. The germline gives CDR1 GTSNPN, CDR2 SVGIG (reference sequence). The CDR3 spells CAWKGTSGETQYF. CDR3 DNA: TGTGCCTGGAAGGGGACTAGCGGGGAGACCCAGTACTTC.

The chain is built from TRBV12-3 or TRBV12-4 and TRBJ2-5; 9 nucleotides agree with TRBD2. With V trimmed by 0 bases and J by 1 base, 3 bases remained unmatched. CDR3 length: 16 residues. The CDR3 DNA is TGTGCCAGCAGTTTAGCGCTAGCGGGACCCCAAGAGACCCAGTACTTC. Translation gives CASSLALAGPQETQYF.

The CDR3 DNA sequence: TGTGCCAGCAGCGTGGGGGGACAGGGGGCCTACGAGCAGTACTTC. Translation gives CASSVGGQGAYEQYF. The chain uses TRBV9 and TRBJ2-7; 11 nucleotides line up with TRBD1. Germline CDR1 is SGDLS and CDR2 is YYNGEE. The CDR3 runs 15 residues. Trimming took 2 bases from V and 2 from J; bases not matched to a gene: 3.

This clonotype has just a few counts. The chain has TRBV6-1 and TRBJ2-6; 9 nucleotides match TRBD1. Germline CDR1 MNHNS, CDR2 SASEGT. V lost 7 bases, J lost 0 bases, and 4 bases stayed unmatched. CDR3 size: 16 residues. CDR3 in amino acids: CASIRDRASGANVLTF. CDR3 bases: TGTGCCAGCATTCGGGACAGGGCCTCTGGGGCCAACGTCCTGACTTTC.

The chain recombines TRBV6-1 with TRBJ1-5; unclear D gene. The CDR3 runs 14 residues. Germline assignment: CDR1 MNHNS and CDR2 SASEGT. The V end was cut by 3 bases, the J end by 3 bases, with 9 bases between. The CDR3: CASSDPPPNQPQHF. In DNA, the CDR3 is TGTGCCAGCAGTGATCCTCCACCCAATCAGCCCCAGCATTTT.